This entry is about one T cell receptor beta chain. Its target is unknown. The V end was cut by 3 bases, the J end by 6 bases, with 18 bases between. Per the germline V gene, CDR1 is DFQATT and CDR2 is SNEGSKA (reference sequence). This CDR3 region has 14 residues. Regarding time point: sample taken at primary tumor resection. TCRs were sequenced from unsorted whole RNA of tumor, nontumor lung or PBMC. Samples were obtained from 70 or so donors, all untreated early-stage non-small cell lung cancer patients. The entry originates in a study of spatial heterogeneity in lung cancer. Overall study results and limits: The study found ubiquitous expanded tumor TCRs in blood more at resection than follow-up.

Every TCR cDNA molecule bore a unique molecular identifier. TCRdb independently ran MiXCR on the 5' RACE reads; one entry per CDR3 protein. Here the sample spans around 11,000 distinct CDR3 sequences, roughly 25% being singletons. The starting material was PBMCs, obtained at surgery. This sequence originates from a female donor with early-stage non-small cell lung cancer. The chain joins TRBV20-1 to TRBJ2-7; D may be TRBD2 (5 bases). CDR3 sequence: CSARLAGRDGEQYF. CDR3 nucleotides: TGCAGTGCTAGGCTCGCAGGACGGGATGGCGAGCAGTACTTC.